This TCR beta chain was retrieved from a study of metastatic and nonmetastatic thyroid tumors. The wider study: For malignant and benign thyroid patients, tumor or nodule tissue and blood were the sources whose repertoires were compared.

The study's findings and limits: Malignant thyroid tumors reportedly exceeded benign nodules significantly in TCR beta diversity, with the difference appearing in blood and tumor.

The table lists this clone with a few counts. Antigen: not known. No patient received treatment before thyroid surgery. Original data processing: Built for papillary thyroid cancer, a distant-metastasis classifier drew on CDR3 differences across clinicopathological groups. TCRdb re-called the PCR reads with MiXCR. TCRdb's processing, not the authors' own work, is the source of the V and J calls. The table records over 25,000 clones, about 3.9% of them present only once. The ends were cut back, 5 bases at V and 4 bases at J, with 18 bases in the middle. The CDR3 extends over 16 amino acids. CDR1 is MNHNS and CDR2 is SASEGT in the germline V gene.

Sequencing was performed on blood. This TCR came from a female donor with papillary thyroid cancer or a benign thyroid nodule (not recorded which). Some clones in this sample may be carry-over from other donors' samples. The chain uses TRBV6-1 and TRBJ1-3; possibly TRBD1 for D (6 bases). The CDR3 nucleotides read TGTGCCAGCAGTTTAAACAGGGTGGCGATGGGAAACACCATATATTTT. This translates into CASSLNRVAMGNTIYF.